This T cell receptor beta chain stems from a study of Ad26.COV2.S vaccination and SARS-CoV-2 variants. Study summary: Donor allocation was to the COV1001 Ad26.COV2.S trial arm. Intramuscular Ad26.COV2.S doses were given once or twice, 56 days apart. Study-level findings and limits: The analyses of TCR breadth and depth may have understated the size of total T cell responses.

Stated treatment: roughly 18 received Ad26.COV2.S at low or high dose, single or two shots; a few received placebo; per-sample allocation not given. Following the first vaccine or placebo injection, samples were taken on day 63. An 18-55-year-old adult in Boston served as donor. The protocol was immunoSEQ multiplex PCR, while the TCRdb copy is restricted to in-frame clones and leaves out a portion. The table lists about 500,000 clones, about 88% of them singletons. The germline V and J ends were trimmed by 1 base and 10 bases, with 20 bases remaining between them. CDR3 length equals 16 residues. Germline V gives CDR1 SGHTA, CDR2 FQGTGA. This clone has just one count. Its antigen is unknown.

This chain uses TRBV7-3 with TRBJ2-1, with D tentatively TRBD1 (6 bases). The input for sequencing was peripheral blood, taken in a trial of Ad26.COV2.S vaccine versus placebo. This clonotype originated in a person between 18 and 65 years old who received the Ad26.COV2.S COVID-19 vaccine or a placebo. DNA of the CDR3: TGTGCCAGCAGCTTAAATGGGGGCTCATCCTCCTCGGAGCAGTTCTTC. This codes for CASSLNGGSSSSEQFF.